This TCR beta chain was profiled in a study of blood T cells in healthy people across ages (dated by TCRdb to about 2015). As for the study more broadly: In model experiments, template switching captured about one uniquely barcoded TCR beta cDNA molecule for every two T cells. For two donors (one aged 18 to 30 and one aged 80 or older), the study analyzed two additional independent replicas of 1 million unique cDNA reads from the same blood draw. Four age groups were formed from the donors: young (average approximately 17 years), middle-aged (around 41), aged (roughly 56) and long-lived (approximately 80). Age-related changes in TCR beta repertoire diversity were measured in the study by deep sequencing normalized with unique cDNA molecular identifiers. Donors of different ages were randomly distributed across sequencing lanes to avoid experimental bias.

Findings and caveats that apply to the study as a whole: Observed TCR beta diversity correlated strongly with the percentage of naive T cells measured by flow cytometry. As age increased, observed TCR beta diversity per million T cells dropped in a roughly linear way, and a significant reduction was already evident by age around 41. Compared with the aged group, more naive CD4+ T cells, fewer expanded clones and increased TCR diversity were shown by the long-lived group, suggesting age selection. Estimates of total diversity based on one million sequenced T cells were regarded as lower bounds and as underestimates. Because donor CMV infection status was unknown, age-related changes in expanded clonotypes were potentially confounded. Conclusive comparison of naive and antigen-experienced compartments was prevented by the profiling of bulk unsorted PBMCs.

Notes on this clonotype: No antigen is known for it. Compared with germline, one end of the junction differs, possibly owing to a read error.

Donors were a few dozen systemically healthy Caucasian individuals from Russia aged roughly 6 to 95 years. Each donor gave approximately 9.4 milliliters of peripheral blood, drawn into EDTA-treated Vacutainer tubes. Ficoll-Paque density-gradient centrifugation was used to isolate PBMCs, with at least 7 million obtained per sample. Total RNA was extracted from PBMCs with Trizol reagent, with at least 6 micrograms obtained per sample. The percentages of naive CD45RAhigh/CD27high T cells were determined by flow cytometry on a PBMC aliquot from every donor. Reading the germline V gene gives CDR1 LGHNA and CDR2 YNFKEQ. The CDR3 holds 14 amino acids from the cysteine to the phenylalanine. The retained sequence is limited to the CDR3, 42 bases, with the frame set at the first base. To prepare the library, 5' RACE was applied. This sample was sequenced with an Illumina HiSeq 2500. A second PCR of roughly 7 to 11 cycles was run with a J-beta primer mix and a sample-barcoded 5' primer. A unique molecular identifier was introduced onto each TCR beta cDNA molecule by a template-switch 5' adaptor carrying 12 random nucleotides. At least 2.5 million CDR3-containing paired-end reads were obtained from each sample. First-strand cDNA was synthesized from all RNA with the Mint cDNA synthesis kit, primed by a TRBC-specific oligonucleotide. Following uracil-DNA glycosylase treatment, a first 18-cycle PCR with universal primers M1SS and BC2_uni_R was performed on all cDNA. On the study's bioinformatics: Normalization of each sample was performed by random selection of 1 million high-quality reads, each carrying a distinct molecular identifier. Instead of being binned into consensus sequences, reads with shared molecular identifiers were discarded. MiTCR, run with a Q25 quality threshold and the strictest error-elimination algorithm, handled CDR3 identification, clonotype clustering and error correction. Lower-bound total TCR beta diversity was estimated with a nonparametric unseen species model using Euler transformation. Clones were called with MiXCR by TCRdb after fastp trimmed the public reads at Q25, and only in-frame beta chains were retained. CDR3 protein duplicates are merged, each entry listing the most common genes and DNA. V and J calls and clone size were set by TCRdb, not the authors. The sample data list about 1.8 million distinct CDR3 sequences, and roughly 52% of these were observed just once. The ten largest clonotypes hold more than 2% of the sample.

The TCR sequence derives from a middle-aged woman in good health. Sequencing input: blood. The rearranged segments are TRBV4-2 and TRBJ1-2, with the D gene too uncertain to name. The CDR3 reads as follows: CASNQPDTNYGYTF. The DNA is TGTGCCAGCAACCAACCCGACACGAACTATGGCTACACCTTC.